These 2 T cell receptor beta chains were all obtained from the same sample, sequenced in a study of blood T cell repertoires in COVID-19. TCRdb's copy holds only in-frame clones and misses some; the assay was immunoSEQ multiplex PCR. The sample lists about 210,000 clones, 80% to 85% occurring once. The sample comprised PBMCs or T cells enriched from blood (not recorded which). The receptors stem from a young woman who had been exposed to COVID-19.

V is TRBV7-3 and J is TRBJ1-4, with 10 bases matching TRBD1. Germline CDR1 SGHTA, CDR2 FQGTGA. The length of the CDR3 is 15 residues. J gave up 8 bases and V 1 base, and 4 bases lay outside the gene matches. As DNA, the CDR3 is TGTGCCAGCAGCTTAAGTGGGACAGGGGACGAAAAACTGTTTTTT. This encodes CASSLSGTGDEKLFF.

DNA for the CDR3: TGCGCCAGCAGCTTGTTCCCTCTACAGGGGGCCGCTGAAGCTTTCTTT. Residues: CASSLFPLQGAAEAFF. The chain employs TRBV5-1 and TRBJ1-1, with TRBD1 matching 9 bases. Germline-derived CDR1 and CDR2 are SGHRS and YFSETQ. The V segment lost 1 base and the J segment 6 bases; nucleotides outside the gene matches: 10. This CDR3 is 16 amino acids long.